What follows describes a single TCR beta chain. The data were obtained in a study of blood T cell repertoires in COVID-19. Generated by immunoSEQ multiplex PCR, the TCRdb table keeps only in-frame clones and is missing some. This repertoire shows roughly 90,000 clones, 80% to 90% found once; its top ten account for approximately 5.5%. Germline CDR1 is SGHDT and CDR2 is YYEEEE. The CDR3 totals 17 residues. J lost 5 bases, V lost 2 bases, and 10 bases had no gene match. This receptor was taken from a woman at least 80 years old with active COVID-19. This sequence joins TRBV5-6 and TRBJ2-5; 12 bases align to TRBD1. The specimen was peripheral blood. The CDR3 here is CASSLIRGTGGSETQYF. DNA of the CDR3: TGTGCCAGCAGCTTAATTCGGGGGACAGGGGGCAGTGAGACCCAGTACTTC.